These 12 T cell receptor beta chains came from one sample sequenced in a study of T cells in Graves' hyperthyroidism and ophthalmopathy (dated by TCRdb to the late 2010s). Library method: multiplex PCR. Data came from an Illumina HiSeq 2000. The TCR beta CDR3 regions were amplified from the RNA transcripts. A first-round RT-PCR of the TCR CDR3 used the HTBI primer set with the Qiagen OneStep RT-PCR kit. TCRdb applied fastp at Q25 and MiXCR to the public reads, then kept only in-frame beta chains. Identical CDR3 proteins give one entry, which carries the most common genes and DNA. The sample has fewer than 750,000 distinct CDR3 sequences on record, roughly 14% of them singletons. Jointly, the top ten make up approximately 12% of the sample. The sequencing sample was made of blood. These receptors all come from a woman aged 45 to 65 with Graves' ophthalmopathy.

This clonotype was observed many times. This sequence joins TRBV5-1 and TRBJ2-7, with a tentative D call TRBD2 (5 bases). Per germline, CDR1 SGHRS and CDR2 YFSETQ. V was shortened by 0 bases and J by 6 bases, with 13 bases between the two germline ends. This CDR3 comprises 14 residues. Written as DNA, the CDR3 is TGCGCCAGCAGCTTGGATTTGATCCGGGGCGAGCAGTACTTC. Protein sequence: CASSLDLIRGEQYF.

This clonotype showed up just a few times. V is TRBV3-1 and J is TRBJ2-2; D not certain. This CDR3 comprises 16 residues. The germline V gene has CDR1 LGHDT and CDR2 YNNKEL (reference sequence). The V end was cut by 0 bases, the J end by 6 bases, with 14 bases between. The CDR3 DNA sequence: TGTGCCAGCAGCCAAGATACGCCAGGCCCACCCGGGGAGCTGTTTTTT. It encodes CASSQDTPGPPGELFF. Supplemented by reference TRBV3-1 and TRBJ2-2, the full variable domain reads DTAVSQTPKYLVTQMGNDKSIKCEQNLGHDTMYWYKQDSKKFLKIMFSYNNKELIINETVPNRFSPKSPDKAHLNLHINSLELGDSAVYFCASSQDTPGPPGELFFGEGSRLTVL.

This chain uses TRBV6-2 or TRBV6-3 with TRBJ2-2; unclear D gene. Germline loops: CDR1 MNHEY, CDR2 SVGEGT. There are 14 residues in the CDR3. Trimming took off 2 bases at V and 4 bases at J, with 8 bases between the two ends. CDR3 sequence reads: CASSYLQPTGELFF. The CDR3 DNA is TGTGCCAGCAGTTACCTGCAGCCCACCGGGGAGCTGTTTTTT.

Many counts were recorded for this clonotype. The chain combines TRBV7-3 with TRBJ2-3; TRBD2 matches at 7 bases. The CDR3 has 16 amino acids. CDR1 and CDR2 from the germline V gene are SGHTA and FQGTGA. V was clipped by 2 bases and J by 0 bases; unmatched bases: 5. This CDR3 is CASSLASGSSTDTQYF. In nucleotides, the CDR3 is TGTGCCAGCAGCTTAGCTAGCGGATCTAGCACAGATACGCAGTATTTT.

The rearrangement uses TRBV9 and TRBJ2-2; D is ambiguous. This CDR3 has 16 residues. V was clipped by 0 bases and J by 4 bases, with 13 bases between them. Per the germline V gene, CDR1 is SGDLS and CDR2 is YYNGEE. The CDR3 region is CASSVANSPSTGELFF. The CDR3 region has the DNA TGTGCCAGCAGCGTAGCTAATAGTCCCTCCACCGGGGAGCTGTTTTTT.

This clonotype has at least ten counts. The chain employs TRBV20-1 and TRBJ2-1; 11 bases are a match to TRBD2. V trimming: 1 base; J trimming: 9 bases; junction bases outside the gene matches: 14. CDR1 is DFQATT, CDR2 SNEGSKA, per germline (reference sequence). The CDR3 contains 17 residues. The CDR3 DNA reads TGCAGTGCTAGAGGGAGAGTAGCGGGAGGGCGGGGGATTGAGCAGTTCTTC. Translated, it gives CSARGRVAGGRGIEQFF.

The chain links TRBV28 to TRBJ2-7, with 7 bases that match TRBD1. Trimming removed 3 bases from V and 6 bases from J; junction bases left unmatched: 8. From germline, CDR1 is MDHEN and CDR2 SYDVKM. The CDR3 runs 14 residues. The CDR3 nucleotides are TGTGCCAGCAGTTTGAACAGGGGCTCGCTCGAGCAGTACTTC. It is translated as CASSLNRGSLEQYF.

This clonotype appeared a few times. The chain uses TRBV20-1 and TRBJ1-1; a weak D match, TRBD1 (6 bases). This CDR3 region has 10 residues. Trimming took 6 bases from V and 10 from J, leaving 12 bases between them. Per germline, CDR1 DFQATT and CDR2 SNEGSKA (reference sequence). CDR3 region: CSATRGIAFF. The CDR3 nucleotides are TGCAGTGCAACCAGGGGTATAGCTTTCTTT.

This clonotype was observed a few times. V and J are TRBV29-1 and TRBJ1-3; D is uncertain. Germline V CDR1 and CDR2: SQVTM, ANQGSEA. V was pared by 4 bases and J by 0 bases, with 7 bases between. There are 13 residues in the CDR3. CDR3 DNA: TGCAGCGTTGTATCGCACTCTGGAAACACCATATATTTT. Amino acids: CSVVSHSGNTIYF.

This clonotype was counted many times. J is TRBJ2-1 and V is TRBV7-3; D is ambiguous. With 5 bases removed from V and 0 bases from J, the gap between germline ends came to 17 bases. Per the germline V gene, CDR1 is SGHTA and CDR2 is FQGTGA. This CDR3 is built from 17 residues. This chain's CDR3 is CASSATPGSSSYNEQFF. The CDR3, as DNA: TGTGCCAGCAGCGCTACCCCAGGATCTAGCTCCTACAATGAGCAGTTCTTC.

The chain has TRBV15 and TRBJ2-7; D may be TRBD2 (6 bases). V gave up 4 bases and J gave up 10 bases, with 14 bases separating them. The CDR3 contains 12 residues. Germline assignment: CDR1 LNHNV and CDR2 YYDKDF (reference sequence). The CDR3 loop is CATSTGLRHQYF. Written as DNA, the CDR3 is TGTGCCACCAGCACGGGACTCCGACATCAGTACTTC.

This clonotype was seen at least ten times. The chain recombines TRBV9 with TRBJ2-2, with 8 bases aligning to TRBD2. The length of the CDR3 is 18 residues. After removal of 0 bases from V and 4 bases from J, the junction contained 11 bases not matched to a gene. Looked up from germline, CDR1 is SGDLS and CDR2 is YYNGEE. The CDR3 bases are TGTGCCAGCAGCGTAGCTACGGGGACTAGGTTGGGCACCGGGGAGCTGTTTTTT. It yields the protein CASSVATGTRLGTGELFF. Drawing the rest from reference TRBV9 and TRBJ2-2, the complete variable domain is DSGVTQTPKHLITATGQRVTLRCSPRSGDLSVYWYQQSLDQGLQFLIQYYNGEERAKGNILERFSAQQFPDLHSELNLSSLELGDSALYFCASSVATGTRLGTGELFFGEGSRLTVL.